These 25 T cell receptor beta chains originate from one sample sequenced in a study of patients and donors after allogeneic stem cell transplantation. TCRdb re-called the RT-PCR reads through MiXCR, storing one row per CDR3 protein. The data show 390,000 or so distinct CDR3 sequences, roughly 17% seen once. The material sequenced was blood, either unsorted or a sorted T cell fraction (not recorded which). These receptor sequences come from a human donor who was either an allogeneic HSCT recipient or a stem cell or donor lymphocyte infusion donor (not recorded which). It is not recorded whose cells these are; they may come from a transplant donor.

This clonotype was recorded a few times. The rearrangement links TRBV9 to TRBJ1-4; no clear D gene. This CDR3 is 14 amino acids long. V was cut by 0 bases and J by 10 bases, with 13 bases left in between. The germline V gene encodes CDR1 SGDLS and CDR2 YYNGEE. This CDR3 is CASSVGVRHAKLFF. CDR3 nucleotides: TGTGCCAGCAGCGTAGGGGTCCGTCACGCAAAACTGTTTTTT.

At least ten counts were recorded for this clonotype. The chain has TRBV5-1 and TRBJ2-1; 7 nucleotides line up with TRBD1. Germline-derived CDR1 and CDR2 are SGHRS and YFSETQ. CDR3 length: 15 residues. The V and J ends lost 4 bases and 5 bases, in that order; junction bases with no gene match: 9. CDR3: CASSGTDLKNNEQFF. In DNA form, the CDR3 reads TGCGCCAGCAGCGGGACAGACCTAAAGAACAATGAGCAGTTCTTC.

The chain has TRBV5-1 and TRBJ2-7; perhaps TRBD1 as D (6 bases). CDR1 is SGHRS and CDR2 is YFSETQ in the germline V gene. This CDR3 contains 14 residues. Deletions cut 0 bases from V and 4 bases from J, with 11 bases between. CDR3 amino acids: CASSLGGQVYEQYF. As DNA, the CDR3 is TGCGCCAGCAGCTTGGGGGGGCAGGTATACGAGCAGTACTTC. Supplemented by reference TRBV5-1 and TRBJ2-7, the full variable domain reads KAGVTQTPRYLIKTRGQQVTLSCSPISGHRSVSWYQQTPGQGLQFLFEYFSETQRNKGNFPGRFSGRQFSNSRSEMNVSTLELGDSALYLCASSLGGQVYEQYFGPGTRLTVT.

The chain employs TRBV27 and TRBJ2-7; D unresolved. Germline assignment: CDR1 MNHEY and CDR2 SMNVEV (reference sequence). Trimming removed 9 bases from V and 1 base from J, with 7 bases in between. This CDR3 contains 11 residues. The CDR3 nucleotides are TGTGCCAGTTGGGATTCCTACGAGCAGTACTTC. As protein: CASWDSYEQYF.

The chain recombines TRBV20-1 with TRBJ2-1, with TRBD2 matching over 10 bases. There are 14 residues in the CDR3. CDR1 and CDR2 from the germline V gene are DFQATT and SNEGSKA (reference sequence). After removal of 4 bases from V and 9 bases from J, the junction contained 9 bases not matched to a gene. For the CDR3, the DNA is TGCAGTGCTAATCCACTAGCGGGGAGGGTTGAGCAGTTCTTC. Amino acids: CSANPLAGRVEQFF.

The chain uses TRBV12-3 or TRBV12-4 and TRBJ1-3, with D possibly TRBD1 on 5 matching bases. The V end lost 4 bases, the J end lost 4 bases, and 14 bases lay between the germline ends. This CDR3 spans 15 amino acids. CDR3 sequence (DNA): TGTGCCAGCAGTTGGGGTGGACAACAAGGAAACACCATATATTTT. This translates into CASSWGGQQGNTIYF.

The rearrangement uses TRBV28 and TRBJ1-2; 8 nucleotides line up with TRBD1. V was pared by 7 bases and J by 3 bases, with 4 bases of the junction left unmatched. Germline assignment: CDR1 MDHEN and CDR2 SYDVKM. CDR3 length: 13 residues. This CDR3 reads CASTETGDYGYTF. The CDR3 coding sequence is TGTGCCAGCACCGAGACAGGGGACTATGGCTACACCTTC.

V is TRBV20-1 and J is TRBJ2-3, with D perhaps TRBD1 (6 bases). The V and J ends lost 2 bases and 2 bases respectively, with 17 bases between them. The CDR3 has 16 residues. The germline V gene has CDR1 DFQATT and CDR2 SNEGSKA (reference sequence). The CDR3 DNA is TGCAGTGCTAGACCTCGCCGTCGGGACAACACAGATACGCAGTATTTT. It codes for CSARPRRRDNTDTQYF.

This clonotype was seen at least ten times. The CDR3 sequence is CAISALQAYEQYF. DNA for the CDR3: TGTGCCATCAGTGCCCTACAGGCTTACGAGCAGTACTTC. V and J are TRBV10-3 and TRBJ2-7, with D perhaps matching TRBD1 (5 bases). The CDR3 is made up of 13 amino acids. Germline CDR1 and CDR2: ENHRY and SYGVKD. Trimming took 4 bases from V and 4 from J, leaving 11 bases between them.

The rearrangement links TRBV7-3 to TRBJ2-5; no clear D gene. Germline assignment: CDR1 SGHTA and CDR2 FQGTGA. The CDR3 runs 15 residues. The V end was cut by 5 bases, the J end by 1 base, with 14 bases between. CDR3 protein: CASSPRPRTQETQYF. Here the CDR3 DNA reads TGTGCCAGCAGCCCACGCCCCCGGACCCAAGAGACCCAGTACTTC.

The CDR3 DNA reads TGTGCCAGCAGTTCCGGGACTCTCGCCTACGAGCAGTACTTC. Translating gives CASSSGTLAYEQYF. V and J are TRBV12-3 or TRBV12-4 and TRBJ2-7; possibly TRBD2 for D (6 bases). Deletions cut 4 bases from V and 2 bases from J, with 12 bases between. The CDR3 spans 14 residues.

CDR3 loop: CASARPGQSYEQYF. CDR3 bases: TGTGCCAGCGCCCGACCGGGACAGTCCTACGAGCAGTACTTC. V gene TRBV7-9 combines with J gene TRBJ2-7, with 7 bases matching TRBD1. V gave up 8 bases and J gave up 1 base; unmatched junction bases: 8. Germline V gene data show CDR1 as SEHNR and CDR2 as FQNEAQ (reference sequence). CDR3 length equals 14 residues.

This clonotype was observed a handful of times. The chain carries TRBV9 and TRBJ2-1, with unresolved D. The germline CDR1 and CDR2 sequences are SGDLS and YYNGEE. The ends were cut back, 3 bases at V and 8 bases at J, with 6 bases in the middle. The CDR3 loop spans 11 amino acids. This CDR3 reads CASSGSDEQFF. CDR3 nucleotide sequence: TGTGCCAGCAGCGGCAGCGATGAGCAGTTCTTC.

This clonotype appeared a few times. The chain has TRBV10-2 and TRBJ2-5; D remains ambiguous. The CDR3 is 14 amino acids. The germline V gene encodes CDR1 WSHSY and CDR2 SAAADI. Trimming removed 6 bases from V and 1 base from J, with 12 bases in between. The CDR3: CASSLRRFQETQYF. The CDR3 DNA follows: TGCGCCAGCAGCCTCAGACGGTTCCAAGAGACCCAGTACTTC.

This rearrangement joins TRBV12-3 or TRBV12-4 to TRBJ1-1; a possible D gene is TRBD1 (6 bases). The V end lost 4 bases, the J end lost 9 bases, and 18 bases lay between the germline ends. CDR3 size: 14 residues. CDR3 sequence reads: CASSYTSGGAQAFF. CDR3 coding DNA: TGTGCCAGCAGTTACACATCTGGGGGGGCCCAAGCTTTCTTT.

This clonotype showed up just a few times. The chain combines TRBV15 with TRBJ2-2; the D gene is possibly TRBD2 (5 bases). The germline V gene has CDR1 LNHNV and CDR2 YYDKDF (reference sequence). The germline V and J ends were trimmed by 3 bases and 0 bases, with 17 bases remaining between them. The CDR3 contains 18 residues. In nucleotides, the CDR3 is TGTGCCACCAGCAGTCCAGACCTAACTAGAGCGAACACCGGGGAGCTGTTTTTT. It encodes CATSSPDLTRANTGELFF.

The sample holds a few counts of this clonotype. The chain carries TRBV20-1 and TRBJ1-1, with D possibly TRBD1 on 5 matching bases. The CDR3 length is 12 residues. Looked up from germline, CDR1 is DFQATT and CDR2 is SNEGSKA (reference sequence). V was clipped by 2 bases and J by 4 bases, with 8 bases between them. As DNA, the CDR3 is TGCAGTGCTAGACGGGGGGGCACTGAAGCTTTCTTT. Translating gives CSARRGGTEAFF.

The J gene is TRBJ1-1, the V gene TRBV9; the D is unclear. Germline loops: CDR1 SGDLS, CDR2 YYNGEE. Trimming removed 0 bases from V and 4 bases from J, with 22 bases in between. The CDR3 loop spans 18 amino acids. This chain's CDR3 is CASSVEPLGRQRGTEAFF. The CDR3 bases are TGTGCCAGCAGCGTAGAGCCTCTTGGGAGACAACGCGGCACTGAAGCTTTCTTT.

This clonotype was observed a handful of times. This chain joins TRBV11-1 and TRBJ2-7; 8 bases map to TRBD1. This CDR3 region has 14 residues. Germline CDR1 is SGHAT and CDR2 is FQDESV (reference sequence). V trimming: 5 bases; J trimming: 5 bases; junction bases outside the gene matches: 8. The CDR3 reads CASSRRDRLHEQYF. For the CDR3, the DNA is TGTGCCAGCAGCCGGCGGGACAGGCTCCACGAGCAGTACTTC.

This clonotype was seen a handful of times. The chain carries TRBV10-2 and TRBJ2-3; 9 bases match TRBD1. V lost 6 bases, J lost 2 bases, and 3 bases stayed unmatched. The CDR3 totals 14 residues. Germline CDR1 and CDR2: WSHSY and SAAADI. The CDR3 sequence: CASRGQGFTDTQYF. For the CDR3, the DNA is TGCGCCAGCAGGGGACAGGGCTTCACAGATACGCAGTATTTT.

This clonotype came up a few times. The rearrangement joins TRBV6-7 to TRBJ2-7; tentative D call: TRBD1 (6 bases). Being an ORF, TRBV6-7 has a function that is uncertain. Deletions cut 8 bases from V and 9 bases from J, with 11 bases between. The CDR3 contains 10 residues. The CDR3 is CASSQGLQYF. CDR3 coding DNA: TGTGCCAGCTCACAGGGTTTGCAGTACTTC.

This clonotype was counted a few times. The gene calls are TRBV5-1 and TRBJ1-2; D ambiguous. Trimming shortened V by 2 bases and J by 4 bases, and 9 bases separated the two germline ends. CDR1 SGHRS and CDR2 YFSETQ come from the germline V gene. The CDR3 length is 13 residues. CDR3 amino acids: CASSFGISYGYTF. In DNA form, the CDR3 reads TGCGCCAGCAGCTTTGGTATTTCCTATGGCTACACCTTC.

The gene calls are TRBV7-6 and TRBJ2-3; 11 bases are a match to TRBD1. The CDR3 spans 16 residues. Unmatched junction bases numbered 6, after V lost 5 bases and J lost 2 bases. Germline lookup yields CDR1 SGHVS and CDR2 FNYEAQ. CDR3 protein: CASSRSGQGATDTQYF. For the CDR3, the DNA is TGTGCCAGCAGCCGTTCTGGACAGGGGGCCACAGATACGCAGTATTTT.

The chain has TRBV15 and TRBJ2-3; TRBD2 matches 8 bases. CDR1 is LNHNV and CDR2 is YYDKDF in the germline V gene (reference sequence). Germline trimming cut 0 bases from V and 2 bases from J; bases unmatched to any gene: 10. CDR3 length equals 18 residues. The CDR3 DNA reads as TGTGCCACCAGCAGAGATCAGGAGCGGGGGTTTTTCACAGATACGCAGTATTTT. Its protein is CATSRDQERGFFTDTQYF.

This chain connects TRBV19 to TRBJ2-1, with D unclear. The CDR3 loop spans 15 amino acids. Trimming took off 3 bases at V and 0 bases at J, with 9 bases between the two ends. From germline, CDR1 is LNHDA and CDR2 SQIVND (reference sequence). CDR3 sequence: CASSIYQSSYNEQFF. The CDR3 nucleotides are TGTGCCAGTAGTATTTATCAGAGCTCCTACAATGAGCAGTTCTTC. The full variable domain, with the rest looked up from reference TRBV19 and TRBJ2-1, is DGGITQSPKYLFRKEGQNVTLSCEQNLNHDAMYWYRQDPGQGLRLIYYSQIVNDFQKGDIAEGYSVSREKKESFPLTVTSAQKNPTAFYLCASSIYQSSYNEQFFGPGTRLTVL.